A selection of T cell receptor beta chains follows, all from one sample in a study of shared clonotypes between healthy human individuals. Some clones are missing from TCRdb's copy, which holds only in-frame ones; the method was immunoSEQ multiplex PCR. The table shows some 2,500,000 clones, with over 85% occurring only once. The sequenced sample was naive CD4+ T cells from PBMCs. These receptors came from a man aged 18-30 years in good health. Some clones in this sample may be carry-over from other donors' samples. Each CDR3 is given with its conserved first and last residue. Each record gives: V gene, J gene, clone size, D gene, CDR3 DNA, CDR3 protein. D genes are given only for firm matches. Rows give clone size only sometimes, using once, few, many, or a class for an expanded clone.

TRBV29-1	TRBJ1-2	NA	NA	TGCAGCGTGTCCACTTTTTTGGGCGATGGCTACACCTTC	CSVSTFLGDGYTF
TRBV4-3	TRBJ2-3	NA	NA	TGCGCCAGCAGCCAAGTTTTCACCTCTGGCGCTTCTAGCACAGATACGCAGTATTTT	CASSQVFTSGASSTDTQYF
TRBV29-1	TRBJ2-3	NA	NA	TGCAGCGTTTCTATAGCGGATACGCAGTATTTT	CSVSIADTQYF
TRBV2	TRBJ2-5	NA	NA	TGTGCCAGCAGTAGGGTACCAAAAACCACGGGGGAGAGGGTTAAAGAGACCCAGTACTTC	CASSRVPKTTGERVKETQYF
TRBV7-2	TRBJ2-3	NA	TRBD2	TGTGCCAGCAGCGCATCCGGGACTAGAAGTCCAGATACGCAGTATTTT	CASSASGTRSPDTQYF
TRBV5-1	TRBJ1-1	NA	TRBD1	TGCGCCAGCAGCTTGCAGGGGGCTCTGAACACTGAAGCTTTCTTT	CASSLQGALNTEAFF
TRBV10-3	TRBJ1-1	NA	NA	TGTGCCATCAGTGAGTCTGGCGGCCGGGGTGAAGCTTTCTTT	CAISESGGRGEAFF
TRBV5-1	TRBJ2-3	NA	NA	TGCGCCAGCCAGGTAGGGGCCACAGATACGCAGTATTTT	CASQVGATDTQYF
TRBV5-1	TRBJ1-1	few	TRBD1	TGCGCCAGCAGCCCAGGGGGTTCCATGAACACTGAAGCTTTCTTT	CASSPGGSMNTEAFF
TRBV28	TRBJ2-7	few	NA	TGTGCCAGCAGGGTAGAGCAATGGGGGAACGAGCAGTACTTC	CASRVEQWGNEQYF